This T cell receptor (beta chain) was sequenced for a study of identifying expanded T cells in peripheral blood. Study findings and constraints: Approximately 2-week clone count variance significantly increased as total template count grew. Over about two and four weeks, about 15 and 19 clones changed, versus approximately 1.2 between replicates.

Assay: immunoSEQ multiplex PCR; the TCRdb copy retains only in-frame clones and omits some. The sample lists around 91,000 clones; approximately 89% were seen once. As regards this clone: Its antigen is unknown.

Sequenced input: blood. The receptor's source is a person aged 18 to 75 in good health.

In DNA form, the CDR3 reads TGTGCCAGCAGCCGCCCGGGAGGGCAAGAGACCCAGTACTTC. Its protein product is CASSRPGGQETQYF. The chain carries TRBV27 and TRBJ2-5; 8 nucleotides line up with TRBD2. The V gene's germline CDR1 is MNHEY and CDR2 SMNVEV (reference sequence). The CDR3 spans 14 residues. V dropped 6 bases and J dropped 2; count of bases not matched to a gene: 5.